This is a list of T cell receptor beta chains from one sample in a study of shared clonotypes between healthy human individuals. Some clones are missing from TCRdb's copy, which holds only in-frame ones; the method was immunoSEQ multiplex PCR. The sample carries over a million clones, 75% to 80% recorded once. The specimen was memory CD4+ T cells from PBMCs. These TCRs come from a young man in good health. Some clones in this sample may be carry-over from other donors' samples. Each CDR3 is given with its conserved first and last residue. A D gene is named only where the DNA matches it firmly. Not every row has a clone size; where given, it reads once, few, many or a size class.

NA,once,TRBV6-6,TRBJ1-5,CASSYEALGAQHF,TGTGCCAGCAGTTACGAGGCCCTCGGGGCCCAGCATTTT
NA,NA,TRBV6-5,TRBJ2-3,CASSLPSTDTQYF,TGTGCCAGCAGTTTGCCAAGCACAGATACGCAGTATTTT
TRBD2,NA,TRBV28,TRBJ2-3,CASRGSLAGVDTQYF,TGTGCCAGCAGGGGATCCCTAGCGGGAGTTGATACGCAGTATTTT
TRBD2,NA,TRBV25-1,TRBJ2-4,CASSRAGWGKNIQYF,TGTGCCAGCAGCCGAGCGGGGTGGGGCAAAAACATTCAGTACTTC
NA,NA,TRBV5-8,TRBJ2-3,CASSFFFQGSTDTQYF,TGTGCCAGCAGCTTCTTCTTTCAGGGAAGCACAGATACGCAGTATTTT
NA,NA,TRBV5-1,TRBJ1-1,CASSITRTGTEAFF,TGCGCCAGCAGCATCACCCGCACCGGCACTGAAGCTTTCTTT
NA,NA,TRBV7-9,TRBJ1-2,CASSLRDGYTF,TGTGCCAGCAGCTTACGGGATGGCTACACCTTC
NA,few,TRBV13,TRBJ1-3,CASSLEYGRAGGNTIYF,TGTGCCAGCAGCTTAGAGTACGGCAGGGCGGGAGGAAACACCATATATTTT
NA,NA,TRBV29-1,TRBJ2-1,CSVKGTLRREQFF,TGCAGCGTGAAAGGGACTCTCCGACGTGAGCAGTTCTTC
NA,NA,TRBV9,TRBJ1-5,CASSAGSNQPQHF,TGTGCCAGCAGTGCAGGGAGCAATCAGCCCCAGCATTTT
TRBD2,NA,TRBV5-6,TRBJ2-3,CASSLLGLEETDTQYF,TGTGCCAGCAGCTTGTTGGGACTAGAAGAAACAGATACGCAGTATTTT
TRBD1,NA,TRBV4-2,TRBJ1-2,CASSQDLRTGAGYTF,TGTGCCAGCAGCCAAGATCTAAGGACAGGGGCTGGCTACACCTTC
NA,NA,TRBV5-1,TRBJ1-2,CASSTTTGQGGGYTF,TGCGCCAGCAGCACAACAACCGGGCAAGGTGGTGGCTACACCTTC
NA,NA,TRBV28,TRBJ1-4,CASSFNRGYEKLFF,TGTGCCAGCAGTTTTAACCGGGGATATGAAAAACTGTTTTTT
TRBD2,NA,TRBV11-1,TRBJ2-2,CASSPRTRSGELFF,TGTGCCAGCAGCCCCCGGACTAGGTCGGGGGAGCTGTTTTTT
NA,NA,TRBV5-1,TRBJ2-2,CASSWGRDWDTGELFF,TGCGCCAGCAGCTGGGGACGTGATTGGGACACCGGGGAGCTGTTTTTT
NA,few,TRBV29-1,TRBJ1-1,CSVARRLNTEAFF,TGCAGCGTCGCCAGGAGGTTGAACACTGAAGCTTTCTTT
TRBD1,NA,TRBV5-1,TRBJ2-2,CASSQGQGAPMAGELFF,TGCGCCAGCAGCCAGGGACAGGGGGCCCCAATGGCCGGGGAGCTGTTTTTT
NA,NA,TRBV6-6,TRBJ2-4,CASRDLIAKNIQYF,TGTGCCAGCAGGGACCTGATAGCCAAAAACATTCAGTACTTC
NA,NA,TRBV5-4,TRBJ2-2,CASSSEINTGELFF,TGTGCCAGCAGCTCGGAGATTAACACCGGGGAGCTGTTTTTT
TRBD1,NA,TRBV4-1,TRBJ2-6,CASSQERGQAHSGANVLTF,TGCGCCAGCAGCCAAGAAAGGGGACAGGCGCACTCTGGGGCCAACGTCCTGACTTTC
TRBD1,NA,TRBV5-1,TRBJ2-5,CASSALQGDQETQYF,TGCGCCAGCAGCGCGTTACAGGGGGACCAAGAGACCCAGTACTTC
TRBD2,once,TRBV4-2,TRBJ2-5,CASSQKVSGSNLGQETQYF,TGTGCCAGCAGCCAAAAAGTTAGCGGGAGTAATCTCGGCCAAGAGACCCAGTACTTC
TRBD2,few,TRBV4-1,TRBJ2-3,CASSRAGGDTDTQYF,TGCGCCAGCAGTCGCGCGGGGGGAGACACAGATACGCAGTATTTT
TRBD1,NA,TRBV5-4,TRBJ2-7,CASSLAGGTLYEQYF,TGTGCCAGCAGCCTTGCAGGGGGTACCCTCTACGAGCAGTACTTC
NA,NA,TRBV9,TRBJ2-2,CASSPRDWHTGELFF,TGTGCCAGCAGCCCGCGAGACTGGCACACCGGGGAGCTGTTTTTT
NA,NA,TRBV9,TRBJ1-4,CASSVVGALNEKLFF,TGTGCCAGCAGCGTAGTTGGGGCCCTTAATGAAAAACTGTTTTTT
TRBD1,NA,TRBV28,TRBJ2-1,CASYGQVHYNEQFF,TGTGCCAGCTATGGACAGGTCCACTACAATGAGCAGTTCTTC
NA,NA,TRBV2,TRBJ1-5,CASGEGNVGQPQHF,TGTGCCAGCGGGGAGGGTAACGTAGGGCAGCCCCAGCATTTT
NA,few,TRBV29-1,TRBJ2-1,CSVEPRVSYNEQFF,TGCAGCGTTGAACCTAGAGTCTCCTACAATGAGCAGTTCTTC
NA,NA,TRBV18,TRBJ1-5,CASSSNREDQPQHF,TGTGCCAGCTCATCGAACAGGGAGGATCAGCCCCAGCATTTT
NA,NA,TRBV2,TRBJ1-2,CASSDGTWEAGYTF,TGTGCCAGCAGTGATGGGACGTGGGAGGCTGGCTACACCTTC
NA,NA,TRBV2,TRBJ2-7,CATKNLAGPTYEQYF,TGTGCCACCAAAAATTTGGCAGGTCCTACCTACGAGCAGTACTTC
TRBD1,once,TRBV28,TRBJ1-5,CASKRTGHYSNQPQHF,TGTGCCAGCAAAAGGACAGGACACTATAGCAATCAGCCCCAGCATTTT
NA,NA,TRBV10-3,TRBJ2-3,CAISETSTDTQYF,TGTGCCATCAGTGAGACTAGCACAGATACGCAGTATTTT
NA,NA,TRBV29-1,TRBJ1-2,CSVEDSGIRDTF,TGCAGCGTTGAAGACAGCGGGATTAGGGACACCTTC
NA,many,TRBV19,TRBJ2-7,CASAIEDPYEQYF,TGTGCCAGTGCCATCGAGGACCCCTACGAGCAGTACTTC
TRBD1,NA,TRBV7-9,TRBJ2-1,CASSPTTGAHNEQFF,TGTGCCAGCAGCCCAACGACAGGGGCGCACAATGAGCAGTTCTTC